The rows below give T cell receptor beta chains drawn from one sample of a study of radiotherapy plus CTLA-4 blockade in lung cancer. Sequencing used immunoSEQ multiplex PCR; TCRdb keeps in-frame clones, though not all of them. The sample records approximately 80,000 clones, just under 75% being singletons. The sequences come from peripheral blood, collected from a patient treated with radiotherapy plus ipilimumab. The receptors originated from a human donor with non-small cell lung cancer whose response to radiotherapy plus ipilimumab could not be evaluated. The CDR3 runs from the conserved cysteine through the conserved F or W. A D gene is named only where the DNA matches it firmly. Rows give clone size only sometimes, using once, few, many, or a class for an expanded clone.

CDR3 protein: CASSYGDGRGAFF; CDR3 DNA: TGTGCCAGCAGTTACGGGGACGGAAGGGGGGCTTTCTTT; V gene: TRBV6-5; J gene: TRBJ1-1; D gene: .; clone size: few
CDR3 protein: CASSVRFPLNGGELFF; CDR3 DNA: TGTGCCAGCAGTGTTAGATTTCCCCTAAACGGCGGGGAGCTGTTTTTT; V gene: TRBV2; J gene: TRBJ2-2; D gene: .; clone size: .
CDR3 protein: CASSRGGARTEAFF; CDR3 DNA: TGTGCCAGCAGCCGCGGGGGGGCGCGGACTGAAGCTTTCTTT; V gene: TRBV7-9; J gene: TRBJ1-1; D gene: .; clone size: once
CDR3 protein: CASSLREVGSSTGELFF; CDR3 DNA: TGTGCCAGCAGCCTGAGAGAGGTCGGGAGTTCTACCGGGGAGCTGTTTTTT; V gene: TRBV5-5; J gene: TRBJ2-2; D gene: .; clone size: .
CDR3 protein: CASSRAGEESYTF; CDR3 DNA: TGTGCCAGCTCGCGGGCGGGGGAAGAGAGCTACACCTTC; V gene: TRBV18; J gene: TRBJ1-2; D gene: .; clone size: .
CDR3 protein: CASSPWGLQGTNTEAFF; CDR3 DNA: TGTGCCAGCTCACCGTGGGGTTTACAGGGGACGAACACTGAAGCTTTCTTT; V gene: TRBV18; J gene: TRBJ1-1; D gene: TRBD1; clone size: .
CDR3 protein: CASSSRLAGAANTQYF; CDR3 DNA: TGTGCCAGCAGTTCCCGACTAGCGGGGGCCGCCAATACGCAGTATTTT; V gene: TRBV28; J gene: TRBJ2-3; D gene: TRBD2; clone size: .
CDR3 protein: CASSLESGLMNTEAFF; CDR3 DNA: TGTGCCAGCAGCCTCGAATCGGGACTAATGAACACTGAAGCTTTCTTT; V gene: TRBV2; J gene: TRBJ1-1; D gene: .; clone size: .
CDR3 protein: CASSIVLGPPYQPQHF; CDR3 DNA: TGTGCCAGTAGTATAGTTCTGGGGCCGCCCTATCAGCCCCAGCATTTT; V gene: TRBV19; J gene: TRBJ1-5; D gene: .; clone size: few
CDR3 protein: CASSFSTASYGYTF; CDR3 DNA: TGTGCCAGCAGCTTTAGTACAGCAAGCTATGGCTACACCTTC; V gene: TRBV7-2; J gene: TRBJ1-2; D gene: .; clone size: few
CDR3 protein: CASSEAAGGIEGTGELFF; CDR3 DNA: TGTGCCAGCAGTGAAGCCGCGGGGGGCATCGAGGGCACCGGGGAGCTGTTTTTT; V gene: TRBV2; J gene: TRBJ2-2; D gene: TRBD2; clone size: .
CDR3 protein: CASSAGTAPGNTIYF; CDR3 DNA: TGTGCCAGCAGTGCAGGGACAGCCCCTGGAAACACCATATATTTT; V gene: TRBV6-5; J gene: TRBJ1-3; D gene: TRBD1; clone size: once
CDR3 protein: CASSQEPGYFSGANVLTF; CDR3 DNA: TGCGCCAGCAGCCAAGAACCGGGTTATTTCTCTGGGGCCAACGTCCTGACTTTC; V gene: TRBV4-1; J gene: TRBJ2-6; D gene: .; clone size: .
CDR3 protein: CASSWGQVSSYNSPLHF; CDR3 DNA: TGTGCCAGCAGCTGGGGACAGGTCAGCTCCTATAATTCACCCCTCCACTTT; V gene: TRBV5-6; J gene: TRBJ1-6; D gene: TRBD1; clone size: few
CDR3 protein: CASSSRRGLANYNEQFF; CDR3 DNA: TGTGCCAGCAGCTCCCGGAGGGGACTAGCGAACTACAATGAGCAGTTCTTC; V gene: TRBV13; J gene: TRBJ2-1; D gene: TRBD2; clone size: once
CDR3 protein: CASSFGQGPYEQYF; CDR3 DNA: TGTGCCAGCAGCTTTGGACAGGGCCCCTACGAGCAGTACTTC; V gene: TRBV7-2; J gene: TRBJ2-7; D gene: TRBD1; clone size: .
CDR3 protein: CASSLDLLAAYEQYF; CDR3 DNA: TGTGCCAGCAGCTTAGACCTTCTAGCCGCCTACGAGCAGTACTTC; V gene: TRBV7-8; J gene: TRBJ2-7; D gene: .; clone size: few
CDR3 protein: CAWSPGTSGIDTGELFF; CDR3 DNA: TGTGCCTGGAGTCCCGGGACTAGCGGGATCGACACCGGGGAGCTGTTTTTT; V gene: TRBV30; J gene: TRBJ2-2; D gene: TRBD2; clone size: .
CDR3 protein: CASSLSGVHEQFF; CDR3 DNA: TGCGCCAGCAGCTTATCGGGAGTCCATGAGCAGTTCTTC; V gene: TRBV5-1; J gene: TRBJ2-1; D gene: .; clone size: .
CDR3 protein: CASSGTGTSASYEQYF; CDR3 DNA: TGTGCCAGCAGTGGGACCGGGACTAGCGCTTCCTACGAGCAGTACTTC; V gene: TRBV2; J gene: TRBJ2-7; D gene: TRBD2; clone size: once
CDR3 protein: CASREEGNSGANVLTF; CDR3 DNA: TGTGCCAGCAGAGAAGAGGGCAACTCTGGGGCCAACGTCCTGACTTTC; V gene: TRBV27; J gene: TRBJ2-6; D gene: .; clone size: few
CDR3 protein: CASSPRVYGYTF; CDR3 DNA: TGTGCCAGCAGTCCCAGGGTTTATGGCTACACCTTC; V gene: TRBV6-6; J gene: TRBJ1-2; D gene: .; clone size: .
CDR3 protein: CRPTGSEQYF; CDR3 DNA: TGCAGACCCACAGGGAGCGAGCAGTACTTC; V gene: TRBV20-1; J gene: TRBJ2-7; D gene: .; clone size: .
CDR3 protein: CASSVGEADYGYTF; CDR3 DNA: TGTGCCAGCAGCGTAGGTGAGGCCGACTATGGCTACACCTTC; V gene: TRBV9; J gene: TRBJ1-2; D gene: .; clone size: .
CDR3 protein: CASSSFSGDTEAFF; CDR3 DNA: TGTGCCAGCAGCTCTTTTTCGGGGGACACTGAAGCTTTCTTT; V gene: TRBV7-9; J gene: TRBJ1-1; D gene: .; clone size: few
CDR3 protein: CASSSGTDTQYF; CDR3 DNA: TGCGCCAGCAGCTCCGGCACAGATACGCAGTATTTT; V gene: TRBV5-1; J gene: TRBJ2-3; D gene: .; clone size: .
CDR3 protein: CSPTSGETQYF; CDR3 DNA: TGCAGCCCAACTAGCGGAGAGACCCAGTACTTC; V gene: TRBV20-1; J gene: TRBJ2-5; D gene: TRBD2; clone size: .
CDR3 protein: CASSRTGTGGIPLHF; CDR3 DNA: TGTGCCAGCAGCCGAACCGGGACAGGGGGTATTCCCCTCCACTTT; V gene: TRBV6-1; J gene: TRBJ1-6; D gene: TRBD1; clone size: .
CDR3 protein: CASSPGGTQPQHF; CDR3 DNA: TGCGCCAGCAGCCCAGGAGGGACTCAGCCCCAGCATTTT; V gene: TRBV4-3; J gene: TRBJ1-5; D gene: .; clone size: few
CDR3 protein: CASGLATGMNTEAFF; CDR3 DNA: TGTGCTAGTGGTTTGGCTACAGGGATGAACACTGAAGCTTTCTTT; V gene: TRBV12-5; J gene: TRBJ1-1; D gene: .; clone size: .
CDR3 protein: CASSLMPGGQETQYF; CDR3 DNA: TGTGCCAGCAGCTTAATGCCGGGAGGGCAAGAGACCCAGTACTTC; V gene: TRBV7-3; J gene: TRBJ2-5; D gene: TRBD2; clone size: .
CDR3 protein: CSVVSYEQYF; CDR3 DNA: TGCAGCGTTGTATCCTACGAGCAGTACTTC; V gene: TRBV29-1; J gene: TRBJ2-7; D gene: .; clone size: .
CDR3 protein: CASSLGGGADTGELFF; CDR3 DNA: TGTGCCAGCAGCTTAGGCGGGGGGGCCGACACCGGGGAGCTGTTTTTT; V gene: TRBV7-9; J gene: TRBJ2-2; D gene: TRBD2; clone size: once
CDR3 protein: CASSLSGGADTQYF; CDR3 DNA: TGTGCCAGCAGCTTGTCGGGGGGAGCAGATACGCAGTATTTT; V gene: TRBV11-2; J gene: TRBJ2-3; D gene: TRBD2; clone size: few
CDR3 protein: CASSTQNQPQHF; CDR3 DNA: TGTGCCAGTAGTACCCAAAATCAGCCCCAGCATTTT; V gene: TRBV19; J gene: TRBJ1-5; D gene: .; clone size: .
CDR3 protein: CASSGRQGPAYGYTF; CDR3 DNA: TGTGCCAGCAGTGGTCGACAGGGACCAGCCTATGGCTACACCTTC; V gene: TRBV6-1; J gene: TRBJ1-2; D gene: TRBD1; clone size: .
CDR3 protein: CASSLGNRESGELFF; CDR3 DNA: TGTGCCAGCAGCTTAGGAAACAGGGAGAGCGGGGAGCTGTTTTTT; V gene: TRBV7-2; J gene: TRBJ2-2; D gene: .; clone size: few
CDR3 protein: CASNQRGGPETQYF; CDR3 DNA: TGTGCCAGCAACCAACGGGGGGGGCCAGAGACCCAGTACTTC; V gene: TRBV28; J gene: TRBJ2-5; D gene: TRBD2; clone size: .
CDR3 protein: CASSPDRAGTPLHF; CDR3 DNA: TGTGCCAGCAGCCCGGACAGGGCAGGGACACCCCTCCACTTT; V gene: TRBV11-1; J gene: TRBJ1-6; D gene: TRBD1; clone size: few
CDR3 protein: CASSFSGRASYEQYF; CDR3 DNA: TGTGCCAGCAGCTTTAGCGGGAGGGCCTCCTACGAGCAGTACTTC; V gene: TRBV11-2; J gene: TRBJ2-7; D gene: TRBD2; clone size: .
CDR3 protein: CASSFTSGWANVLTF; CDR3 DNA: TGTGCCAGCAGCTTCACTTCAGGTTGGGCCAACGTCCTGACTTTC; V gene: TRBV7-9; J gene: TRBJ2-6; D gene: .; clone size: few
CDR3 protein: CASSLGTVNEKLFF; CDR3 DNA: TGCGCCAGCAGCTTAGGGACAGTTAATGAAAAACTGTTTTTT; V gene: TRBV5-1; J gene: TRBJ1-4; D gene: TRBD1; clone size: few
CDR3 protein: CSVEDWGAGGIYEQYF; CDR3 DNA: TGCAGCGTTGAAGATTGGGGAGCGGGAGGTATCTACGAGCAGTACTTC; V gene: TRBV29-1; J gene: TRBJ2-7; D gene: TRBD2; clone size: .
CDR3 protein: CASSLPPRDRGLGEKLFF; CDR3 DNA: TGTGCCAGCAGCTTACCACCCCGGGACAGGGGACTTGGTGAAAAACTGTTTTTT; V gene: TRBV7-2; J gene: TRBJ1-4; D gene: TRBD1; clone size: .
CDR3 protein: CASSSPGQGVDQPQHF; CDR3 DNA: TGTGCCAGTAGTTCGCCGGGACAGGGTGTTGATCAGCCCCAGCATTTT; V gene: TRBV19; J gene: TRBJ1-5; D gene: TRBD1; clone size: .
CDR3 protein: CASSLSIGELLF; CDR3 DNA: TGTGCCAGCAGCTTATCTATCGGGGAGCTGCTTTTT; V gene: TRBV7-2; J gene: TRBJ2-2; D gene: .; clone size: .
CDR3 protein: CASSSTLRHTEAFF; CDR3 DNA: TGTGCCAGCAGTTCGACTCTTAGACACACTGAAGCTTTCTTT; V gene: TRBV28; J gene: TRBJ1-1; D gene: .; clone size: .
CDR3 protein: CASSQDVVAGVEQFF; CDR3 DNA: TGCGCCAGCAGCCAAGACGTAGTAGCGGGGGTGGAGCAGTTCTTC; V gene: TRBV4-3; J gene: TRBJ2-1; D gene: TRBD2; clone size: .